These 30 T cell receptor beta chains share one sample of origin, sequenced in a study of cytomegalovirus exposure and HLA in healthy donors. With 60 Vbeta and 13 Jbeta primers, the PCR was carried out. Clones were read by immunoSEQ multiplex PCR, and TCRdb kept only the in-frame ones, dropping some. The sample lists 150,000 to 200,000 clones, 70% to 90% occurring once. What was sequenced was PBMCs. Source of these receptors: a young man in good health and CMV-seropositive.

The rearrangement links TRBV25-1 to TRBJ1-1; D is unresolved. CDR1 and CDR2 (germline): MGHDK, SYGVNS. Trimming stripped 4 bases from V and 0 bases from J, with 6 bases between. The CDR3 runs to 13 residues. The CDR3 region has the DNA TGTGCCAGCAGTGCCTCGTTGAACACTGAAGCTTTCTTT. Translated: CASSASLNTEAFF.

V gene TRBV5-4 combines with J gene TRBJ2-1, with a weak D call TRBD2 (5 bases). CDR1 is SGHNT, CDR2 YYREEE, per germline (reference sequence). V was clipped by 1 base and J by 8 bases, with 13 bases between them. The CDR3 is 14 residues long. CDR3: CASSLPGRADEQFF. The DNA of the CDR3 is TGTGCCAGCAGCTTGCCCGGACGAGCGGATGAGCAGTTCTTC.

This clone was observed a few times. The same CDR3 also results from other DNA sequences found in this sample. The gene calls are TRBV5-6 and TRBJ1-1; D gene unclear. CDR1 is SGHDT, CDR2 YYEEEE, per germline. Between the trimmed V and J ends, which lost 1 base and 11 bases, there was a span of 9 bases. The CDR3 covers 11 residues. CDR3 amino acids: CASSLRGGAFF. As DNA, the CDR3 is TGTGCCAGCAGCTTGCGAGGAGGCGCTTTCTTT.

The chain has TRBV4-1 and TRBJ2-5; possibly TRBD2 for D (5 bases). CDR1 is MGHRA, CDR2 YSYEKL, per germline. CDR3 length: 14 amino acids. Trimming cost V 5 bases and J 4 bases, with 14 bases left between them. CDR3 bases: TGCGCCAGCAGCTCCGGGGAGCTGGCAGAGACCCAGTACTTC. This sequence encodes CASSSGELAETQYF.

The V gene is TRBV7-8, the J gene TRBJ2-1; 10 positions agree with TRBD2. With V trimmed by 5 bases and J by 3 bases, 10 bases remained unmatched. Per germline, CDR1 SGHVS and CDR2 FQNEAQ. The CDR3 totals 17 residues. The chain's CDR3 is CASSPRLAGDNYNEQFF. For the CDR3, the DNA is TGTGCCAGCAGCCCCCGCCTAGCGGGGGATAACTACAATGAGCAGTTCTTC.

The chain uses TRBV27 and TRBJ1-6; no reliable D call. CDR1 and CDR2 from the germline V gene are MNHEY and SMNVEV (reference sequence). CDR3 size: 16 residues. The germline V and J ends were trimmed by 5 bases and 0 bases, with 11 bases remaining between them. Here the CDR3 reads CASSPQPGSYNSPLHF. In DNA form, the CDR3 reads TGTGCCAGCAGTCCCCAGCCGGGCTCCTATAATTCACCCCTCCACTTT.

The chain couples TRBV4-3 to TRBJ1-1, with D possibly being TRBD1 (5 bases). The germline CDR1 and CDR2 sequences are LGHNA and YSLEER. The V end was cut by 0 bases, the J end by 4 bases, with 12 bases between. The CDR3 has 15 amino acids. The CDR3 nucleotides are TGCGCCAGCAGCCAAGATAGGATCGGGGGCACTGAAGCTTTCTTT. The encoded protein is CASSQDRIGGTEAFF.

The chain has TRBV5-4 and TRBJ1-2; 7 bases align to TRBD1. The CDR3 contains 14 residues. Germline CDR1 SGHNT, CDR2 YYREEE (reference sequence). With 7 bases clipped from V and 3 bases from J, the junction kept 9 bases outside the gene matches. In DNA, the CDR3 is TGTGCCAGCTCGCAAGGGGGCGTTGACTATGGCTACACCTTC. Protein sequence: CASSQGGVDYGYTF.

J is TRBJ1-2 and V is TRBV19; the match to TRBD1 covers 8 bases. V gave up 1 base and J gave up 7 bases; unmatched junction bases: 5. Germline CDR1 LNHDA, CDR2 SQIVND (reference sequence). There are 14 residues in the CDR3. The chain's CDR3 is CASSIGAGGVGYTF. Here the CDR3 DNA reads TGTGCCAGTAGTATAGGGGCAGGGGGCGTTGGCTACACCTTC.

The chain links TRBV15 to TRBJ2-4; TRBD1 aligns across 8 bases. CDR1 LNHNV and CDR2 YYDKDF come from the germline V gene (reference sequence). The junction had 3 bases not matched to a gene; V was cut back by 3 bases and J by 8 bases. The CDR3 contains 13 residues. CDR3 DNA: TGTGCCACCAGCAGTGACAGGGGTGACATTCAGTACTTC. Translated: CATSSDRGDIQYF.

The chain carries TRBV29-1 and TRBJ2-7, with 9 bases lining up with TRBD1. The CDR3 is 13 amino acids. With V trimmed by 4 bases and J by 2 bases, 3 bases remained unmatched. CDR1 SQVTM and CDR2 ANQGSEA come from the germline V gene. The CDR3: CSVGRQGAYEQYF. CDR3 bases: TGCAGCGTTGGCCGACAGGGGGCCTACGAGCAGTACTTC.

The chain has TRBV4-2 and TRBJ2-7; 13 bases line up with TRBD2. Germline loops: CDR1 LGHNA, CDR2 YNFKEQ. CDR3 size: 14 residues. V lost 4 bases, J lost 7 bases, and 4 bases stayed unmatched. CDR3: CASSPLAGGREQYF. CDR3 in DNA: TGTGCCAGCAGCCCACTAGCGGGGGGGCGAGAGCAGTACTTC.

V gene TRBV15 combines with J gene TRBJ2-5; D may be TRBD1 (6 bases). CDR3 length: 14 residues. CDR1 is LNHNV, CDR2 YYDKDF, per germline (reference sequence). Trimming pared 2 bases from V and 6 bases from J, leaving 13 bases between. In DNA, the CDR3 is TGTGCCACCAGCAGACCAGGGCAGGGGAAGACCCAGTACTTC. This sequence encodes CATSRPGQGKTQYF.

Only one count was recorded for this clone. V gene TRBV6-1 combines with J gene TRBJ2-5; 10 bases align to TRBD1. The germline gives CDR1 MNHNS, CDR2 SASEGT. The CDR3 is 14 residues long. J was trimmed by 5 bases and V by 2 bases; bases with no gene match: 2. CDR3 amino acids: CASSESDRGETQYF. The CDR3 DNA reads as TGTGCCAGCAGTGAATCGGACAGGGGGGAGACCCAGTACTTC.

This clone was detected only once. The CDR3 DNA reads as TGTGCCAGCAGCTTAAGTCGGGAAGAGACCCAGTACTTC. It yields the protein CASSLSREETQYF. The rearrangement links TRBV11-3 to TRBJ2-5; D not certain. Germline V gene sequence: CDR1 SGHNT, CDR2 YENEEA. V was shortened by 2 bases and J by 3 bases, with 7 bases between the two germline ends. The CDR3 is 13 residues long.

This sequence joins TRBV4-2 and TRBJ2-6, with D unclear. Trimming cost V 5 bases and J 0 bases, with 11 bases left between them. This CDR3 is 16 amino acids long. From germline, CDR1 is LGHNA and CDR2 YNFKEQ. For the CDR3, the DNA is TGTGCCAGCAGCACTTTTCATAGCTCTGGGGCCAACGTCCTGACTTTC. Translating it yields CASSTFHSSGANVLTF.

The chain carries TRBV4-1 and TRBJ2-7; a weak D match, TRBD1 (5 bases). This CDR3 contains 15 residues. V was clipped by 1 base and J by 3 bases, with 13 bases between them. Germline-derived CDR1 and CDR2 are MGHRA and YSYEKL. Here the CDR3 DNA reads TGCGCCAGCAGCCAAGTGAGAGCAGGGTACTACGAGCAGTACTTC. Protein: CASSQVRAGYYEQYF.

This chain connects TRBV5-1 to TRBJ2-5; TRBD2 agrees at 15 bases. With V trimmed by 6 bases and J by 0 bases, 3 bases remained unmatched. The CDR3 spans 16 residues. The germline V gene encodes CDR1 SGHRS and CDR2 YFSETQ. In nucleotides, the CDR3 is TGCGCCAGCACCGGACTAGCGGGGGGGTACCAAGAGACCCAGTACTTC. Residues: CASTGLAGGYQETQYF.

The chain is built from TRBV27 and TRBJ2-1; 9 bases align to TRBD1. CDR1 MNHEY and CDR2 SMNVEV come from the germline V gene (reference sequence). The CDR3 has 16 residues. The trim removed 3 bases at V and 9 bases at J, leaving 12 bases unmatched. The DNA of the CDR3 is TGTGCCAGCAGTTTCCATTTGGGACAGGGTCGCGGTGAGCAGTTCTTC. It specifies CASSFHLGQGRGEQFF.

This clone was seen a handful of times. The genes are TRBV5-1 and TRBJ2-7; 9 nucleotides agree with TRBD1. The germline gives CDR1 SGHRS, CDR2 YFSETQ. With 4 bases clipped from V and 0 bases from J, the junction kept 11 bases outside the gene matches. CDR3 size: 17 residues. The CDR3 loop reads CASSPLQGASSSYEQYF. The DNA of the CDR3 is TGCGCCAGCAGCCCCTTACAGGGGGCATCCAGCTCCTACGAGCAGTACTTC.

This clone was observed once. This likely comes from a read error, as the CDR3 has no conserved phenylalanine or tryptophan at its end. The CDR3 reads CSVEGWGLDYGYTL. In nucleotides, the CDR3 is TGCAGCGTTGAAGGTTGGGGGCTCGACTATGGCTACACCCTC. The V and J genes are TRBV29-1 and TRBJ1-2; tentatively, D is TRBD1 (6 bases). The CDR3 covers 14 residues. Trimming stripped 1 base from V and 3 bases from J, with 12 bases between. Germline CDR1 SQVTM, CDR2 ANQGSEA.

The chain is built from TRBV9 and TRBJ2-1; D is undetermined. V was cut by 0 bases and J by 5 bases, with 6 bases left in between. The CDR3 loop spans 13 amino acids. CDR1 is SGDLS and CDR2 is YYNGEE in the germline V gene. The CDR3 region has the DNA TGTGCCAGCAGCGTAGATCCCAACAATGAGCAGTTCTTC. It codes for CASSVDPNNEQFF.

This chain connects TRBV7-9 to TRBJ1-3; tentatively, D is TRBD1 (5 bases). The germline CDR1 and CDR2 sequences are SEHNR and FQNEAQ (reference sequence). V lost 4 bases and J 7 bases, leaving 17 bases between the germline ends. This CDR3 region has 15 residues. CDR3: CASSSYLEGKNTIYF. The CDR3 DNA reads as TGTGCCAGCAGCTCCTATCTGGAGGGGAAGAACACCATATATTTT.

The CDR3 sequence is CASSELQGAIDNQPQHF. CDR3 DNA sequence: TGTGCCAGCAGTGAACTCCAGGGGGCTATTGACAATCAGCCCCAGCATTTT. The rearrangement joins TRBV6-1 to TRBJ1-5, with 8 bases lining up with TRBD1. The CDR3 runs to 17 residues. The ends lost 2 bases at V and 3 bases at J; junction bases unmatched: 9. The germline V gene encodes CDR1 MNHNS and CDR2 SASEGT.

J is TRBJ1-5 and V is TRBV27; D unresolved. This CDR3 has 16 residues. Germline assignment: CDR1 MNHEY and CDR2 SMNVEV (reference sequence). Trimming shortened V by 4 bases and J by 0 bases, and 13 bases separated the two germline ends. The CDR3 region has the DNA TGTGCCAGCAGTTCCCGTGGGCGAAATAGCAATCAGCCCCAGCATTTT. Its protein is CASSSRGRNSNQPQHF.

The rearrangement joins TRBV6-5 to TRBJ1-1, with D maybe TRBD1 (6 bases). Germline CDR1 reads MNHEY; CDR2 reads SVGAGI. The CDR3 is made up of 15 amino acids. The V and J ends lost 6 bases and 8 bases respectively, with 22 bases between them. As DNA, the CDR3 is TGTGCCAGCAGCCCCCCAAGAGGGGGGGGATCCGAAGCTTTCTTT. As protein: CASSPPRGGGSEAFF.

The CDR3 DNA reads TGCGCCAGCAGCTCTTACAAGGGGACAGGGGGGATCAATGAGCAGTTCTTC. It codes for CASSSYKGTGGINEQFF. The rearrangement joins TRBV5-1 to TRBJ2-1, with 11 bases aligning to TRBD1. V trimming: 3 bases; J trimming: 6 bases; junction bases outside the gene matches: 11. CDR3 length equals 17 residues. Germline CDR1 SGHRS, CDR2 YFSETQ.

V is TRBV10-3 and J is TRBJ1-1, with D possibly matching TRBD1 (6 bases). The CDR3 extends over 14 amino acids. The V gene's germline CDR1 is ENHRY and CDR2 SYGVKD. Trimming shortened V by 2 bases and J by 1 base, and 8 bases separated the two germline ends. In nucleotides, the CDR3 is TGTGCCATCAGTGAGGCACAGGGGAACACTGAAGCTTTCTTT. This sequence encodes CAISEAQGNTEAFF.

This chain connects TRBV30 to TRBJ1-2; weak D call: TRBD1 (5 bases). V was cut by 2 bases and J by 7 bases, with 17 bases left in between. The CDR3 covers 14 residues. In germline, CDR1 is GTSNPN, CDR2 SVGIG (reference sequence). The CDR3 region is CAWSLGAGLIGYTF. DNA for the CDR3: TGTGCCTGGAGTTTAGGGGCAGGGCTTATTGGCTACACCTTC.

Here the CDR3 DNA reads TGCGCCAGCAGCTTGGAAGCGGGGGGGCCCTTGGATACGCAGTATTTT. It specifies CASSLEAGGPLDTQYF. The chain is built from TRBV5-1 and TRBJ2-3, with 10 bases matching TRBD2. The CDR3 extends over 16 amino acids. Germline CDR1 SGHRS, CDR2 YFSETQ. Trimming at V came to 0 bases and at J to 6 bases, leaving 7 bases not matched to a gene.